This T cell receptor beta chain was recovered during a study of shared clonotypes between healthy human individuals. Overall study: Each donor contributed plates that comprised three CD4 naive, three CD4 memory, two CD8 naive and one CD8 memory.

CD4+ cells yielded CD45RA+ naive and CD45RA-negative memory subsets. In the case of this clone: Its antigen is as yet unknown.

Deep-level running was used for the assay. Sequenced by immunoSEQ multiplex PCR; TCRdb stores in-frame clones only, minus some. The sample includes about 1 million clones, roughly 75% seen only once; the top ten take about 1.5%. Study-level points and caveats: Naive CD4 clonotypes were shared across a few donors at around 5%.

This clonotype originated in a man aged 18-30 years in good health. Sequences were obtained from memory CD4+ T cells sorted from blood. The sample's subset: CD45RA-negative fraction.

The CDR3 bases are TGTGCCAGCAGTGTGGACCAGATTGACAATGAGCAGTTCTTC. Translated, it gives CASSVDQIDNEQFF. The genes are TRBV28 and TRBJ2-1; no definite D call. Per the germline V gene, CDR1 is MDHEN and CDR2 is SYDVKM. Trimming took off 5 bases at V and 5 bases at J, with 13 bases between the two ends. This CDR3 is built from 14 residues.